This passage covers 23 T cell receptor beta chains from one sample sequenced in a study of neoadjuvant anti-PD-1 for oral cavity cancer. Profiled with immunoSEQ multiplex PCR; TCRdb holds only in-frame clones, not every one. Here the sample spans 30,000 to 35,000 clones, around nine tenths being singletons. Here the sequenced sample was PBMCs, taken before nivolumab (anti-PD-1) treatment. The receptors were sampled from a person aged 35 to 85 with oral cavity squamous cell carcinoma.

J is TRBJ2-2 and V is TRBV7-7; D not resolved. This CDR3 has 14 residues. V lost 1 base to trimming and J lost 5 bases, with 8 bases between them. Germline CDR1 SSHAT, CDR2 FNYEAQ (reference sequence). CDR3 residues: CASSLGGLTGELFF. The CDR3, as DNA: TGTGCCAGCAGCTTAGGTGGCCTTACCGGGGAGCTGTTTTTT.

The J gene is TRBJ1-2, the V gene TRBV7-8, with 8 nucleotides matching TRBD1. Germline V lookup: CDR1 SGHVS, CDR2 FQNEAQ. J was trimmed by 8 bases and V by 4 bases; bases with no gene match: 9. The length of the CDR3 is 14 residues. CDR3: CASSSSDRGRGYTF. CDR3 nucleotides: TGTGCCAGCAGCTCGTCCGACAGGGGCCGGGGCTACACCTTC.

V and J are TRBV5-1 and TRBJ1-3; 7 nucleotides align to TRBD1. Germline-derived CDR1 and CDR2 are SGHRS and YFSETQ. This CDR3 region has 16 residues. J lost 0 bases, V lost 2 bases, and 5 bases had no gene match. Here the CDR3 reads CASSLHTGDSGNTIYF. The CDR3, as DNA: TGCGCCAGCAGCTTACATACAGGGGACTCTGGAAACACCATATATTTT.

The CDR3 loop is CASSSLAGGGDTQYF. Here the CDR3 DNA reads TGTGCCAGCAGTTCACTAGCGGGGGGAGGGGATACGCAGTATTTT. The chain couples TRBV27 to TRBJ2-3; 12 bases fit TRBD2. Trimming cost V 4 bases and J 6 bases; bases outside gene matches: 5. The CDR3 is 15 amino acids. CDR1 and CDR2 from the germline V gene are MNHEY and SMNVEV (reference sequence).

This sequence joins TRBV6-5 and TRBJ1-2; TRBD1 matches at 7 bases. V was pared by 5 bases and J by 4 bases, with 4 bases of the junction left unmatched. Germline assignment: CDR1 MNHEY and CDR2 SVGAGI. This CDR3 comprises 13 residues. The CDR3 here is CASSKTGAYGYTF. CDR3 DNA: TGTGCCAGCAGTAAAACAGGGGCCTATGGCTACACCTTC.

This chain joins TRBV5-1 and TRBJ2-3; TRBD1 agrees at 7 bases. Germline trimming cut 4 bases from V and 0 bases from J; bases unmatched to any gene: 5. Germline CDR1 SGHRS, CDR2 YFSETQ. The CDR3 totals 15 residues. This CDR3 is CASSPGQMSTDTQYF. The CDR3 region has the DNA TGCGCCAGCAGCCCGGGACAGATGAGCACAGATACGCAGTATTTT.

Only a few counts were recorded for this clone. The genes are TRBV4-3 and TRBJ1-2, with 7 bases identical to TRBD1. CDR1 is LGHNA, CDR2 YSLEER, per germline. The CDR3 runs 14 residues. J gave up 7 bases and V 0 bases, and 5 bases lay outside the gene matches. CDR3 region: CASSQERGLGGYTF. The CDR3 nucleotides are TGCGCCAGCAGCCAAGAGAGGGGGCTGGGTGGCTACACCTTC.

This chain uses TRBV6-5 with TRBJ2-6, with a tentative D call TRBD2 (5 bases). The V gene lost 4 bases and the J gene lost 2 bases, with 9 bases spanning the gap. This CDR3 has 15 residues. The V gene's germline CDR1 is MNHEY and CDR2 SVGAGI. The DNA for the CDR3 is TGTGCCAGCAGTTCCCCACTAGCTGGGGCCAACGTCCTGACTTTC. Its protein is CASSSPLAGANVLTF.

The V and J genes are TRBV28 and TRBJ2-2; TRBD2 is a possible D gene (5 bases). V lost 5 bases, J lost 4 bases, and 11 bases lay in between. Germline lookup yields CDR1 MDHEN and CDR2 SYDVKM. The CDR3 loop spans 14 amino acids. CDR3 amino acids: CASSLRDFTGELFF. The CDR3 DNA is TGTGCCAGCAGTCTTCGGGATTTCACCGGGGAGCTGTTTTTT.

This clone is labeled as large. The rearrangement links TRBV10-1 to TRBJ2-2, with D unclear. The V end lost 3 bases, the J end lost 5 bases, and 16 bases lay between the germline ends. The CDR3 is 16 residues long. Per the germline V gene, CDR1 is WNHNN and CDR2 is SYGVQD (reference sequence). The CDR3 spells CASSDPDNGETGELFF. CDR3 coding DNA: TGCGCCAGCAGTGACCCGGATAATGGGGAAACCGGGGAGCTGTTTTTT.

This clone was seen once. The chain recombines TRBV12-1 with TRBJ2-7; the table's D call of TRBD1 was not tested on the DNA. TRBV12-1 is a pseudogene segment. This CDR3 spans 15 amino acids. The CDR3 nucleotides read TGTGCCAGCAGCCCCGGGACAGGGGGATACAACGAGCAGTACTTC. It specifies CASSPGTGGYNEQYF.

Here the CDR3 DNA reads TGTGCCAGCAGCTCCGGGGCCAACGTCCTGACTTTC. Its translation: CASSSGANVLTF. J is TRBJ2-6 and V is TRBV7-2; D is undetermined. This CDR3 has 12 residues. V dropped 4 bases and J dropped 4 bases, with 2 bases sitting between them. Looked up from germline, CDR1 is SGHTA and CDR2 is FQGNSA.

This clone was recorded a few times. The J gene is TRBJ1-3, the V gene TRBV11-2; D unresolved. Trimming cost V 0 bases and J 1 base, with 7 bases left between them. The germline V gene encodes CDR1 SGHAT and CDR2 FQNNGV. The CDR3 covers 15 residues. The CDR3, as DNA: TGTGCCAGCAGCTTAGATTATGGATCTGGAAACACCATATATTTT. Amino acids: CASSLDYGSGNTIYF.

The chain uses TRBV7-2 and TRBJ1-2; no definite D call. Trimming removed 3 bases at V and 0 bases at J, with 8 bases between. CDR3 length: 14 residues. CDR1 SGHTA and CDR2 FQGNSA come from the germline V gene. This CDR3 is CASSLAIANYGYTF. In DNA, the CDR3 is TGTGCCAGCAGCTTGGCTATCGCTAACTATGGCTACACCTTC.

The chain combines TRBV5-5 with TRBJ1-4; TRBD1 matches at 10 bases. Germline loops: CDR1 SGHKS, CDR2 YYEKEE (reference sequence). Trimming at V came to 6 bases and at J to 6 bases, leaving 11 bases not matched to a gene. The CDR3 totals 16 residues. The CDR3 bases are TGTGCCAGCACCATTTTTTCCGGGACAGGGGATGAAAAACTGTTTTTT. Translated: CASTIFSGTGDEKLFF.

The rearrangement uses TRBV5-1 and TRBJ2-7, with TRBD1 matching over 9 bases. Trimming took 0 bases from V and 3 from J; bases not matched to a gene: 4. The CDR3 has 15 residues. Germline CDR1 is SGHRS and CDR2 is YFSETQ. For the CDR3, the DNA is TGCGCCAGCAGCTTGGAGGGACAGGGACTCTACGAGCAGTACTTC. It codes for CASSLEGQGLYEQYF.

V and J are TRBV4-3 and TRBJ1-2, with a possible D match to TRBD1 (5 bases). Trimming took off 0 bases at V and 5 bases at J, with 16 bases between the two ends. CDR1 LGHNA and CDR2 YSLEER come from the germline V gene. There are 16 residues in the CDR3. CDR3 residues: CASSQDRGAFGYGYTF. The CDR3 DNA reads as TGCGCCAGCAGCCAAGATAGGGGAGCGTTCGGGTATGGCTACACCTTC.

The genes are TRBV9 and TRBJ1-6; TRBD1 matches 9 bases. The V gene end was trimmed by 0 bases and the J gene end by 6 bases; junction bases not matched to a gene: 7. This CDR3 has 17 residues. Germline values: CDR1 SGDLS, CDR2 YYNGEE. CDR3 region: CASSVGSGQGFNSPLHF. The CDR3 bases are TGTGCCAGCAGCGTAGGATCGGGACAGGGCTTTAATTCACCCCTCCACTTT.

This chain joins TRBV15 and TRBJ1-1; TRBD1 matches at 7 bases. The CDR3 has 14 amino acids. The V gene end was trimmed by 3 bases and the J gene end by 11 bases; junction bases not matched to a gene: 12. Per the germline V gene, CDR1 is LNHNV and CDR2 is YYDKDF (reference sequence). The CDR3 DNA reads TGTGCCACCAGCAGGGCAGGGGGAACGGTTGGGGCTTTCTTT. This encodes CATSRAGGTVGAFF.

The chain carries TRBV6-5 and TRBJ2-7, with 12 bases identical to TRBD1. The CDR3 covers 15 residues. The V gene's germline CDR1 is MNHEY and CDR2 SVGAGI. The V and J ends lost 0 bases and 4 bases, in that order; junction bases with no gene match: 1. CDR3 sequence (DNA): TGTGCCAGCAGTTACTCGGGACAGGGGGCATACGAGCAGTACTTC. This codes for CASSYSGQGAYEQYF.

The V gene is TRBV10-1, the J gene TRBJ1-1; D is unclear. Trimming shortened V by 6 bases and J by 0 bases, and 11 bases separated the two germline ends. The germline CDR1 and CDR2 sequences are WNHNN and SYGVQD (reference sequence). This CDR3 contains 14 residues. The CDR3 DNA reads TGCGCCAGCAGCGATTCACCAATGAACACTGAAGCTTTCTTT. Translating it yields CASSDSPMNTEAFF.

The gene calls are TRBV14 and TRBJ2-3, with D possibly being TRBD2 (6 bases). V was pared by 4 bases and J by 0 bases, with 14 bases between. This CDR3 spans 16 amino acids. The germline CDR1 and CDR2 sequences are SGHDN and FVKESK. CDR3 sequence: CASSPLGGASTDTQYF. CDR3 nucleotide sequence: TGTGCCAGCAGCCCATTAGGCGGGGCTAGCACAGATACGCAGTATTTT. Complete variable domain (other parts from reference TRBV14 and TRBJ2-3): EAGVTQFPSHSVIEKGQTVTLRCDPISGHDNLYWYRRVMGKEIKFLLHFVKESKQDESGMPNNRFLAERTGGTYSTLKVQPAELEDSGVYFCASSPLGGASTDTQYFGPGTRLTVL.

The gene calls are TRBV18 and TRBJ1-1, with 9 bases lining up with TRBD1. Germline V gene data show CDR1 as KGHSH and CDR2 as LQKENI. Unmatched junction bases numbered 4, after V lost 1 base and J lost 4 bases. The CDR3 has 15 amino acids. CDR3 amino acids: CASSPQGQGGTEAFF. The CDR3 nucleotides read TGTGCCAGCTCACCACAGGGACAGGGAGGCACTGAAGCTTTCTTT.